The next 7 T cell receptor beta chains were all read from a single sample in a study of CXCR3-negative and CXCR3-positive naive CD8 T cells. Each TRB cDNA library was prepared by 5' RACE (with UMI labels). TCRdb derives one entry per CDR3 protein from the 5' RACE reads, leaving out DNA. The sample has about 130,000 distinct CDR3 sequences. Source material: naive CXCR3- CD8+ T cells from blood. Sample subset: CD45RO-CCR7+CD27+CD95- naive CD8+ T cells lacking CXCR3 (TNR3-). Receptor source: a human donor in good health. Some clones in this sample may be carry-over from other donors' samples.

J is TRBJ2-1 and V is TRBV29-1; TCRdb lists TRBD2, though no DNA is available to test this call. From germline, CDR1 is SQVTM and CDR2 ANQGSEA. This CDR3 has 14 residues. CDR3 amino acids: CSVEGTSGSNEQFF.

The rearrangement links TRBV7-8 to TRBJ2-1; TCRdb gives TRBD1 as the D gene, but with no DNA this cannot be confirmed. Germline CDR1 SGHVS, CDR2 FQNEAQ. The CDR3 is 15 residues long. The chain's CDR3 is CASSIRTGEYNEQFF. Full variable domain (missing parts from reference TRBV7-8 and TRBJ2-1): GAGVSQSPRYKVAKRGQDVALRCDPISGHVSLFWYQQALGQGPEFLTYFQNEAQLDKSGLPSDRFFAERPEGSVSTLKIQRTQQEDSAVYLCASSIRTGEYNEQFFGPGTRLTVL.

The rearrangement joins TRBV20-1 to TRBJ1-2. The CDR3 spans 12 residues. Germline V gives CDR1 DFQATT, CDR2 SNEGSKA (reference sequence). CDR3 region: CSARWLEYGYTF.

The rearrangement joins TRBV20-1 to TRBJ1-2; TCRdb selects TRBD1, and the lack of DNA leaves this call unchecked. Germline-derived CDR1 and CDR2 are DFQATT and SNEGSKA (reference sequence). The CDR3 contains 14 residues. CDR3 protein: CSAYDSEFAYGYTF.

The chain joins TRBV7-2 to TRBJ2-2; as DNA is missing, the TRBD2 call by TCRdb cannot be tested. This CDR3 region has 16 residues. CDR1 and CDR2 (germline): SGHTA, FQGNSA. CDR3 loop: CASSAILAGATGELFF.

This chain uses TRBV23-1 with TRBJ2-7; as DNA is missing, the TRBD1 call by TCRdb cannot be tested. TRBV23-1 is given ORF status, its function remaining uncertain. The CDR3 loop spans 16 amino acids. This chain's CDR3 is CASRSGRTGESHEQYF.

The chain recombines TRBV6-1 with TRBJ2-2; the D call from TCRdb, TRBD1, cannot be confirmed without DNA. Germline CDR1 MNHNS, CDR2 SASEGT. This CDR3 has 16 amino acids. The CDR3 protein is CASSELRGLNTGELFF.